The 31 T cell receptor beta chains reported below all come from one sample, sequenced in a study of blood T cell repertoires in COVID-19. Profiling relied on immunoSEQ multiplex PCR, and the TCRdb table lists in-frame clones only, not all of them. The repertoire includes about 140,000 clones, over 70% of them detected once, and approximately 10% sits in the top ten. The sequencing sample was made of peripheral blood. The origin of the receptors is a man aged 60 to 75 with active or convalescent COVID-19.

This sequence joins TRBV6-1 and TRBJ1-4, with D possibly matching TRBD1 (5 bases). CDR3 length equals 12 residues. Germline assignment: CDR1 MNHNS and CDR2 SASEGT. V gave up 11 bases and J gave up 5 bases, with 12 bases separating them. CDR3 sequence: CAARGSNEKLFF. The CDR3 DNA follows: TGTGCCGCCCGGGGGTCGAATGAAAAACTGTTTTTT.

V usage is TRBV5-1 and J usage is TRBJ1-4, with D perhaps matching TRBD1 (6 bases). CDR3 length: 13 amino acids. Germline lookup yields CDR1 SGHRS and CDR2 YFSETQ. Trimming stripped 4 bases from V and 5 bases from J, with 9 bases between. The CDR3 coding sequence is TGCGCCAGCAGCCCCGGACAGAATGAAAAACTGTTTTTT. This gives the protein CASSPGQNEKLFF.

The V call is TRBV2, the J call TRBJ2-1; 7 nucleotides align to TRBD2. After removal of 8 bases from V and 7 bases from J, the junction contained 14 bases not matched to a gene. This CDR3 contains 15 residues. The germline V gene has CDR1 SNHLY and CDR2 FYNNEI. Here the CDR3 DNA reads TGTGCCAGCCTCATGCGCGCGGGAGCTAATAATGAGCAGTTCTTC. Translation: CASLMRAGANNEQFF.

This clone was observed a single time. In the same sample, other DNA sequences code for this CDR3. This chain joins TRBV19 and TRBJ2-1; 11 positions agree with TRBD2. The V gene end was trimmed by 9 bases and the J gene end by 0 bases; junction bases not matched to a gene: 7. The germline CDR1 and CDR2 sequences are LNHDA and SQIVND (reference sequence). This CDR3 is built from 16 residues. Written as DNA, the CDR3 is TGTGCCAGCTCGACCGGGACTAGCGGCTCCTACAATGAGCAGTTCTTC. Translation gives CASSTGTSGSYNEQFF.

V usage is TRBV29-1 and J usage is TRBJ1-4; TRBD1 is a possible D gene (5 bases). Trimming left V 2 bases short and J 8 bases short, with 12 bases between. Per the germline V gene, CDR1 is SQVTM and CDR2 is ANQGSEA. The CDR3 covers 13 residues. The CDR3 DNA reads TGCAGCGTTGAAATAGGTCGGGGGGAAAAACTGTTTTTT. The encoded protein is CSVEIGRGEKLFF.

CDR3 nucleotide sequence: TGTGCCAGCAGTTTATCTCGGGGGTTGTATGGCTACACCTTC. It encodes CASSLSRGLYGYTF. The chain recombines TRBV27 with TRBJ1-2, with a tentative D call TRBD1 (5 bases). Germline lookup yields CDR1 MNHEY and CDR2 SMNVEV (reference sequence). The CDR3 is 14 residues long. V dropped 0 bases and J dropped 5 bases, with 10 bases sitting between them.

The rearrangement links TRBV4-2 to TRBJ2-4, with 7 bases that match TRBD1. CDR1 LGHNA and CDR2 YNFKEQ come from the germline V gene. The CDR3 is made up of 17 amino acids. The J segment lost 3 bases and the V segment lost 0 bases, leaving 8 bases of the junction unmatched. This CDR3 reads CASSQDPRPGGKNIQYF. DNA of the CDR3: TGTGCCAGCAGCCAAGATCCGCGGCCAGGGGGCAAAAACATTCAGTACTTC.

This clone came up once. V gene TRBV27 combines with J gene TRBJ2-5, with unresolved D. The germline V and J ends were trimmed by 1 base and 5 bases, with 8 bases remaining between them. Germline-derived CDR1 and CDR2 are MNHEY and SMNVEV (reference sequence). This CDR3 is 13 amino acids long. The CDR3 DNA follows: TGTGCCAGCAGTTTATTGATACACGAGACCCAGTACTTC. Its translation is CASSLLIHETQYF.

The chain combines TRBV28 with TRBJ2-1; 8 bases are shared with TRBD1. V lost 5 bases, J lost 1 base, and 4 bases stayed unmatched. CDR1 MDHEN and CDR2 SYDVKM come from the germline V gene. There are 15 residues in the CDR3. The CDR3 nucleotides read TGTGCCAGCAGTGGGACAGGAAGGTCCTACAATGAGCAGTTCTTC. Its protein is CASSGTGRSYNEQFF.

A single count supports this clone. The chain couples TRBV6-5 to TRBJ2-5, with D possibly TRBD1 on 5 matching bases. CDR3 length: 14 residues. Looked up from germline, CDR1 is MNHEY and CDR2 is SVGAGI. Between the trimmed V and J ends, which lost 6 bases and 1 base, there was a span of 12 bases. The CDR3 bases are TGTGCCAGCAGCAGAGGCACAGGCCAAGAGACCCAGTACTTC. Its protein product is CASSRGTGQETQYF.

The chain combines TRBV7-9 with TRBJ2-2, with 7 positions matching TRBD2. The CDR3 spans 14 residues. V dropped 11 bases and J dropped 0; count of bases not matched to a gene: 6. CDR1 SEHNR and CDR2 FQNEAQ come from the germline V gene (reference sequence). Written as DNA, the CDR3 is TGTGCCTCCCGACTAGCCTCGAACACCGGGGAGCTGTTTTTT. Translating it yields CASRLASNTGELFF.

The V call is TRBV2, the J call TRBJ2-1; 16 positions agree with TRBD2. Germline trimming cut 8 bases from V and 11 bases from J; bases unmatched to any gene: 6. Germline values: CDR1 SNHLY, CDR2 FYNNEI. The CDR3 consists of 14 residues. The CDR3 nucleotides read TGTGCCAGCTCTATGGGACTAGCGGGAGGGAAGCAGTTCTTC. The encoded protein is CASSMGLAGGKQFF.

The rearrangement joins TRBV7-2 to TRBJ1-5; 7 bases align to TRBD1. Germline CDR1 is SGHTA and CDR2 is FQGNSA. This CDR3 region has 14 residues. With 2 bases clipped from V and 5 bases from J, the junction kept 3 bases outside the gene matches. The CDR3 DNA sequence: TGTGCCAGCAGCTTAAACAGGGGCGATCAGCCCCAGCATTTT. Translating it yields CASSLNRGDQPQHF.

CDR3 DNA: TGCGCCAGCAGCTTGATGGGTTCAGGACAAGAGACCCAGTACTTC. Translating gives CASSLMGSGQETQYF. The J gene is TRBJ2-5, the V gene TRBV5-1; D unresolved. Germline V CDR1 and CDR2: SGHRS, YFSETQ. The CDR3 covers 15 residues. V was clipped by 1 base and J by 2 bases, with 12 bases between them.

The chain joins TRBV29-1 to TRBJ1-2, with 11 bases identical to TRBD1. The V gene's germline CDR1 is SQVTM and CDR2 ANQGSEA. This CDR3 has 15 amino acids. With V trimmed by 0 bases and J by 4 bases, 4 bases remained unmatched. The CDR3, as DNA: TGCAGCGTTGAAGATCGGACAGGGGGCGCCTATGGCTACACCTTC. Encoded protein: CSVEDRTGGAYGYTF.

This sequence joins TRBV19 and TRBJ2-7; TRBD2 aligns across 7 bases. CDR3 size: 17 residues. The trim removed 0 bases at V and 2 bases at J, leaving 10 bases unmatched. Germline values: CDR1 LNHDA, CDR2 SQIVND (reference sequence). In nucleotides, the CDR3 is TGTGCCAGTAGTATAGAGGGTCTTTGGCGGGGGACCTACGAGCAGTACTTC. It translates to CASSIEGLWRGTYEQYF.

This chain links TRBV5-1 with TRBJ2-5; 8 bases match TRBD1. Germline V gene sequence: CDR1 SGHRS, CDR2 YFSETQ. The V gene end was trimmed by 3 bases and the J gene end by 1 base; junction bases not matched to a gene: 8. The length of the CDR3 is 16 residues. CDR3 residues: CASSSGQGRTQETQYF. For the CDR3, the DNA is TGCGCCAGCAGCTCCGGACAGGGAAGGACCCAAGAGACCCAGTACTTC. The full variable domain, with the rest looked up from reference TRBV5-1 and TRBJ2-5, is KAGVTQTPRYLIKTRGQQVTLSCSPISGHRSVSWYQQTPGQGLQFLFEYFSETQRNKGNFPGRFSGRQFSNSRSEMNVSTLELGDSALYLCASSSGQGRTQETQYFGPGTRLLVL.

The chain employs TRBV29-1 and TRBJ1-1, with 7 nucleotides matching TRBD1. CDR1 SQVTM and CDR2 ANQGSEA come from the germline V gene. V gave up 4 bases and J gave up 0 bases; unmatched junction bases: 5. There are 14 residues in the CDR3. The CDR3 DNA follows: TGCAGCGTTGCGAACAGGGGACTGAACACTGAAGCTTTCTTT. Encoded protein: CSVANRGLNTEAFF.

The V and J genes are TRBV29-1 and TRBJ2-3, with a weak D call TRBD1 (5 bases). This CDR3 has 13 residues. Trimming took 8 bases from V and 5 from J, leaving 17 bases between them. The germline gives CDR1 SQVTM, CDR2 ANQGSEA. CDR3 residues: CSSDGRAGDTQYF. CDR3 DNA sequence: TGCAGCTCCGATGGCAGGGCTGGAGATACGCAGTATTTT.

This clone was counted a single time. V gene TRBV5-6 combines with J gene TRBJ2-7; TRBD2 matches 15 bases. V lost 4 bases and J lost 6; bases outside the gene matches: 8. The CDR3 is 16 amino acids. Germline V CDR1 and CDR2: SGHDT, YYEEEE. CDR3 loop: CASSRLPGLAGGEQYF. The CDR3, as DNA: TGTGCCAGCAGCAGATTACCGGGACTAGCGGGAGGCGAGCAGTACTTC.

As for this clone: At one of its ends the junction is not consistent with the germline gene, which may arise from a read error. The J gene is TRBJ2-7, the V gene TRBV28; the match to TRBD2 covers 10 bases. Germline CDR1 is MDHEN and CDR2 is SYDVKM. CDR3 length: 13 amino acids. Written as DNA, the CDR3 is TGCACCACAAGGACTAGCGGAACCTACGAGCAGTACTTC. It codes for CTTRTSGTYEQYF.

This clone was observed a handful of times. The chain combines TRBV9 with TRBJ1-2; TRBD1 is a possible D gene (6 bases). V shed 0 bases and J shed 2 bases, with 8 bases lying between them. CDR3 length: 14 amino acids. Germline V gene lookup returns CDR1 SGDLS and CDR2 YYNGEE. The CDR3, as DNA: TGTGCCAGCAGCGTAGGACAGGACAACTATGGCTACACCTTC. Protein sequence: CASSVGQDNYGYTF.

The chain combines TRBV6-2 or TRBV6-3 with TRBJ1-2; D is uncertain. CDR1 is MNHEY and CDR2 is SVGEGT in the germline V gene. Trimming took off 5 bases at V and 3 bases at J, with 7 bases between the two ends. The CDR3 contains 12 residues. The CDR3 spells CASSTRDYGYTF. CDR3 sequence (DNA): TGTGCCAGCAGTACGCGGGACTATGGCTACACCTTC.

The chain uses TRBV4-3 and TRBJ2-3, with 7 bases matching TRBD2. The CDR3 length is 14 residues. The V segment lost 5 bases and the J segment 2 bases; nucleotides outside the gene matches: 4. Germline CDR1 LGHNA, CDR2 YSLEER. The CDR3 DNA is TGCGCCAGCAGCGAGCGGGACCCCACAGATACGCAGTATTTT. Its protein is CASSERDPTDTQYF.

The chain has TRBV28 and TRBJ1-1; a possible D gene is TRBD1 (6 bases). V lost 6 bases and J lost 7, with 9 bases in between. This CDR3 has 11 amino acids. The V gene's germline CDR1 is MDHEN and CDR2 SYDVKM. The chain's CDR3 is CASRTGFEAFF. The CDR3 DNA reads as TGTGCCAGCAGAACAGGGTTTGAAGCTTTCTTT.

The chain is built from TRBV11-2 and TRBJ1-2, with TRBD1 as a possible D gene (6 bases). V was cut by 3 bases and J by 2 bases, with 13 bases left in between. This CDR3 comprises 15 residues. The V gene's germline CDR1 is SGHAT and CDR2 FQNNGV. For the CDR3, the DNA is TGTGCCAGCAGCTTTAACGCGGGGGCAAACTATGGCTACACCTTC. Translation: CASSFNAGANYGYTF.

The V and J genes are TRBV19 and TRBJ2-2; TRBD2 agrees at 13 bases. The CDR3 covers 20 residues. Trimming took 5 bases from V and 4 from J; bases not matched to a gene: 16. CDR1 is LNHDA, CDR2 SQIVND, per germline (reference sequence). The CDR3 loop reads CASSPRLAGGLGESTGELFF. DNA of the CDR3: TGTGCCAGTAGTCCCCGACTAGCGGGAGGATTAGGCGAGAGCACCGGGGAGCTGTTTTTT.

The V and J genes are TRBV5-1 and TRBJ2-7; 12 bases are a match to TRBD2. V lost 0 bases, J lost 5 bases, and 3 bases stayed unmatched. This CDR3 has 15 amino acids. Germline CDR1 and CDR2: SGHRS and YFSETQ. The CDR3 nucleotides read TGCGCCAGCAGCTTGGAACTAGCGGGAGGCGACGAGCAGTACTTC. Translated: CASSLELAGGDEQYF.

This chain connects TRBV9 to TRBJ2-7; D might be TRBD2 (6 bases). There are 14 residues in the CDR3. Germline V gives CDR1 SGDLS, CDR2 YYNGEE. Trimming removed 2 bases at V and 0 bases at J, with 9 bases between. CDR3 bases: TGTGCCAGCAGCGTGACTAGGAGCTCCTACGAGCAGTACTTC. It specifies CASSVTRSSYEQYF.

The gene calls are TRBV5-1 and TRBJ1-1; TRBD1 aligns across 8 bases. Germline V gene sequence: CDR1 SGHRS, CDR2 YFSETQ. The CDR3 runs to 12 residues. The V segment lost 6 bases and the J segment 4 bases; nucleotides outside the gene matches: 2. CDR3 DNA sequence: TGCGCCAGCACCACAGGGGGCACTGAAGCTTTCTTT. It is translated as CASTTGGTEAFF.

The rearrangement joins TRBV18 to TRBJ2-1; D not certain. The CDR3 has 14 residues. Germline CDR1 KGHSH, CDR2 LQKENI. Trimming cost V 3 bases and J 8 bases, with 14 bases left between them. The CDR3 DNA is TGTGCCAGCTCACCCCCCGCTAGTAACTATGAGCAGTTCTTC. It is translated as CASSPPASNYEQFF.